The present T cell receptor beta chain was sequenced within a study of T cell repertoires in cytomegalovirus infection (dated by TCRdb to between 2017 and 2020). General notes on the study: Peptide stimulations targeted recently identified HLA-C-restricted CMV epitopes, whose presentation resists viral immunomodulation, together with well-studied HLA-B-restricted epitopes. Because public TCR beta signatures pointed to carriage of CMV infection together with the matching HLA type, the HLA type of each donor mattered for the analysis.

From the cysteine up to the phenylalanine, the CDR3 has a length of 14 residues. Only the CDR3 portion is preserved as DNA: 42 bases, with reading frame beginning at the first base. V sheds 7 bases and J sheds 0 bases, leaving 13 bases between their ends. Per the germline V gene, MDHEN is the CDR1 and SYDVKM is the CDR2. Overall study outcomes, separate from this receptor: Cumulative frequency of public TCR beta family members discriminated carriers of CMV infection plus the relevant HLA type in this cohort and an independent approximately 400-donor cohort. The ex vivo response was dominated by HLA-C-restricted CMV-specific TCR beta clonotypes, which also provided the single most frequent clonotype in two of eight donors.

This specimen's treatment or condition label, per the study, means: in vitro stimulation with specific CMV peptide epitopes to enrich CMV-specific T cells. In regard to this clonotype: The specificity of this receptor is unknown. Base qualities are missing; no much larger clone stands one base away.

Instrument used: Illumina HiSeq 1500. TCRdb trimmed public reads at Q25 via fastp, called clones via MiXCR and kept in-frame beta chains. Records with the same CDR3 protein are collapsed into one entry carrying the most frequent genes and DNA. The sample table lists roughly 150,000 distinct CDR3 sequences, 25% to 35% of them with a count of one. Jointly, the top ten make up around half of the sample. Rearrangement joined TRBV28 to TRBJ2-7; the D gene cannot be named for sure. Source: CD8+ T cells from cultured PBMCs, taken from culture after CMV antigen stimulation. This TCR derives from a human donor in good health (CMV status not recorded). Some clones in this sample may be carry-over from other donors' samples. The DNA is TGTGCCAGCATTCCTACCCCCGGCTCCTACGAGCAGTACTTC. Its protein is CASIPTPGSYEQYF.